A single sample gave rise to the 20 T cell receptor beta chains below, sequenced in a study of a mutant IDH1 vaccine in newly diagnosed glioma. Profiled with immunoSEQ multiplex PCR; TCRdb holds only in-frame clones, not every one. This repertoire shows about 21,000 clones, around nine tenths found once; its top ten account for around 5.7%. The antigens for these receptors are not known. Documented time point: week 11, during vaccination. Doses of 300 ug of mutant IDH1 20-mer peptide were given with topical imiquimod. This material consisted of PBMCs, taken from a glioma patient whose treatment included an IDH1 peptide vaccine. These receptors came from a woman aged 40 to 50 with glioma.

The CDR3 loop reads CASSDRTGANSPLHF. DNA for the CDR3: TGCGCCAGCAGTGACCGGACAGGGGCTAATTCACCCCTCCACTTT. The chain combines TRBV10-2 with TRBJ1-6; 9 nucleotides align to TRBD1. Germline assignment: CDR1 WSHSY and CDR2 SAAADI. V dropped 3 bases and J dropped 6; count of bases not matched to a gene: 3. CDR3 length: 15 amino acids.

The chain recombines TRBV2 with TRBJ1-1; D is undetermined. The CDR3 length is 14 residues. Germline V gives CDR1 SNHLY, CDR2 FYNNEI. V lost 6 bases to trimming and J lost 1 base, with 12 bases between them. CDR3 bases: TGTGCCAGCAGCATACAGAGGTGGAACACTGAAGCTTTCTTT. Protein product: CASSIQRWNTEAFF.

The V gene is TRBV5-1, the J gene TRBJ1-2; D is unresolved. V was trimmed by 2 bases and J by 4 bases, leaving 12 bases between them. The CDR3 has 14 amino acids. Germline loops: CDR1 SGHRS, CDR2 YFSETQ. The CDR3 is CASSFYGRPYGYTF. The CDR3 nucleotides are TGCGCCAGCAGCTTTTACGGCAGACCCTATGGCTACACCTTC. The full variable domain, with the rest looked up from reference TRBV5-1 and TRBJ1-2, is KAGVTQTPRYLIKTRGQQVTLSCSPISGHRSVSWYQQTPGQGLQFLFEYFSETQRNKGNFPGRFSGRQFSNSRSEMNVSTLELGDSALYLCASSFYGRPYGYTFGSGTRLTVV.

This chain connects TRBV6-5 to TRBJ1-5, with 7 bases identical to TRBD1. Unmatched junction bases numbered 2, after V lost 5 bases and J lost 1 base. CDR1 and CDR2 (germline): MNHEY, SVGAGI. This CDR3 contains 14 residues. The CDR3 nucleotides read TGTGCCAGCAGTAGGGGGCTAAGCAATCAGCCCCAGCATTTT. This gives the protein CASSRGLSNQPQHF.

The rearrangement uses TRBV5-4 and TRBJ1-4; D may be TRBD1 (5 bases). The germline CDR1 and CDR2 sequences are SGHNT and YYREEE (reference sequence). The V gene lost 3 bases and the J gene lost 3 bases, with 18 bases spanning the gap. The CDR3 contains 17 residues. CDR3 amino acids: CASSSTMGRRANEKLFF. The CDR3 nucleotides read TGTGCCAGCAGCTCCACTATGGGACGGCGGGCTAATGAAAAACTGTTTTTT.

The chain uses TRBV7-8 and TRBJ1-5; no clear D gene. The CDR3 is made up of 13 amino acids. CDR1 is SGHVS, CDR2 FQNEAQ, per germline. The V gene lost 3 bases and the J gene lost 2 bases, with 5 bases spanning the gap. The CDR3 loop is CASSFGGNQPQHF. For the CDR3, the DNA is TGTGCCAGCAGCTTCGGGGGCAATCAGCCCCAGCATTTT.

V is TRBV15 and J is TRBJ1-5; 8 positions match TRBD1. The germline CDR1 and CDR2 sequences are LNHNV and YYDKDF (reference sequence). The CDR3 has 15 residues. Germline trimming cut 8 bases from V and 1 base from J; bases unmatched to any gene: 7. In DNA, the CDR3 is TGTGCCACCCATTCTGGACAGGGAAGCAATCAGCCCCAGCATTTT. Residues: CATHSGQGSNQPQHF.

The genes are TRBV4-3 and TRBJ1-5; 7 bases line up with TRBD1. J lost 1 base, V lost 0 bases, and 6 bases had no gene match. Germline lookup yields CDR1 LGHNA and CDR2 YSLEER. The CDR3 sequence is 17 residues long. The CDR3 nucleotides read TGCGCCAGCAGCCAAGATTACAGGGGAGGCAGCAATCAGCCCCAGCATTTT. Amino acid sequence: CASSQDYRGGSNQPQHF.

DNA of the CDR3: TGCGCCAGCAGCTTGGTTCCGGGGGAGCTGTTTTTT. This gives the protein CASSLVPGELFF. This rearrangement joins TRBV5-1 to TRBJ2-2; D is unresolved. Germline assignment: CDR1 SGHRS and CDR2 YFSETQ. The V and J ends lost 0 bases and 8 bases respectively, with 5 bases between them. There are 12 residues in the CDR3.

This sequence joins TRBV29-1 and TRBJ2-4; a weak D match, TRBD2 (6 bases). CDR3 size: 12 residues. V lost 7 bases, J lost 4 bases, and 11 bases lay in between. CDR1 and CDR2 (germline): SQVTM, ANQGSEA. CDR3: CSAEGPKNIQYF. CDR3 nucleotides: TGCAGCGCGGAGGGGCCTAAAAACATTCAGTACTTC. Combining the CDR3 with reference TRBV29-1 and TRBJ2-4 gives the whole variable domain SAVISQKPSRDICQRGTSLTIQCQVDSQVTMMFWYRQQPGQSLTLIATANQGSEATYESGFVIDKFPISRPNLTFSTLTVSNMSPEDSSIYLCSAEGPKNIQYFGAGTRLSVL.

The rearrangement joins TRBV7-9 to TRBJ2-7; no reliable D call. This CDR3 region has 12 residues. V shed 6 bases and J shed 6 bases, with 12 bases lying between them. CDR1 is SEHNR and CDR2 is FQNEAQ in the germline V gene (reference sequence). In DNA form, the CDR3 reads TGTGCCAGCAGTGGTGGATCCCTCGAGCAGTACTTC. It translates to CASSGGSLEQYF. Full variable domain (missing parts from reference TRBV7-9 and TRBJ2-7): DTGVSQNPRHKITKRGQNVTFRCDPISEHNRLYWYRQTLGQGPEFLTYFQNEAQLEKSRLLSDRFSAERPKGSFSTLEIQRTEQGDSAMYLCASSGGSLEQYFGPGTRLTVT.

This clone turned up a few times. V gene TRBV7-9 combines with J gene TRBJ1-5; 7 bases are a match to TRBD1. V was clipped by 3 bases and J by 12 bases; unmatched bases: 5. The CDR3 runs to 12 residues. Germline V gene sequence: CDR1 SEHNR, CDR2 FQNEAQ (reference sequence). CDR3 in amino acids: CASSFKGTVQHF. The CDR3 DNA reads TGTGCCAGCAGCTTCAAAGGGACAGTCCAGCATTTT.

In DNA, the CDR3 is TGTGCCAGCAGTTCAAAACAGGGGTGGGGCTACACCTTC. Its translation is CASSSKQGWGYTF. This chain uses TRBV27 with TRBJ1-2, with 7 bases matching TRBD1. The V gene end was trimmed by 4 bases and the J gene end by 8 bases; junction bases not matched to a gene: 7. The CDR3 loop spans 13 amino acids. Germline CDR1 reads MNHEY; CDR2 reads SMNVEV (reference sequence).

The V gene is TRBV7-6, the J gene TRBJ2-7, with D perhaps TRBD2 (6 bases). The CDR3 sequence is 14 residues long. The germline CDR1 and CDR2 sequences are SGHVS and FNYEAQ. Trimming took off 5 bases at V and 0 bases at J, with 11 bases between the two ends. The CDR3 sequence is CASSPRDSSYEQYF. DNA for the CDR3: TGTGCCAGCAGCCCGCGGGACTCCTCCTACGAGCAGTACTTC.

V usage is TRBV7-2 and J usage is TRBJ1-5; D is unresolved. Germline V gene data show CDR1 as SGHTA and CDR2 as FQGNSA. This CDR3 region has 15 residues. Trimming removed 5 bases at V and 7 bases at J, with 18 bases between. The CDR3 DNA sequence: TGTGCCAGCAGCCCCTCGGGTGCCCAAAACCAGCCCCAGCATTTT. It codes for CASSPSGAQNQPQHF.

V and J are TRBV30 and TRBJ2-5, with 8 bases matching TRBD2. CDR1 is GTSNPN and CDR2 is SVGIG in the germline V gene (reference sequence). The CDR3 has 13 residues. J was trimmed by 5 bases and V by 3 bases; bases with no gene match: 5. The CDR3, as DNA: TGTGCCTGGAGGCCGGCGGGGGGTGAGACCCAGTACTTC. Translating it yields CAWRPAGGETQYF.

This clone was found a few times. V and J are TRBV27 and TRBJ2-7, with unresolved D. The CDR3 runs to 15 residues. The V and J ends lost 3 bases and 0 bases respectively, with 12 bases between them. The germline gives CDR1 MNHEY, CDR2 SMNVEV (reference sequence). CDR3 loop: CASSLDRRSSYEQYF. Here the CDR3 DNA reads TGTGCCAGCAGTTTGGACCGACGAAGCTCCTACGAGCAGTACTTC.

The chain carries TRBV6-1 and TRBJ1-6, with 9 nucleotides matching TRBD1. Germline V gene sequence: CDR1 MNHNS, CDR2 SASEGT. V shed 6 bases, J shed 10 bases, and the junction held 4 bases outside the gene matches. This CDR3 contains 13 residues. The DNA of the CDR3 is TGTGCCAGCAGGGACAGGGGCGACTCACCCCTCCACTTT. Amino acids: CASRDRGDSPLHF.

The chain carries TRBV5-1 and TRBJ2-3; 8 positions agree with TRBD1. V lost 0 bases, J lost 0 bases, and 3 bases stayed unmatched. This CDR3 has 16 residues. The V gene's germline CDR1 is SGHRS and CDR2 YFSETQ. CDR3 sequence: CASSLARTGSTDTQYF. The CDR3 region has the DNA TGCGCCAGCAGCTTGGCCCGGACAGGGAGCACAGATACGCAGTATTTT.

The chain joins TRBV7-8 to TRBJ2-1, with TRBD2 as a possible D gene (6 bases). The CDR3 loop spans 15 amino acids. The germline gives CDR1 SGHVS, CDR2 FQNEAQ. Trimming took off 1 base at V and 6 bases at J, with 13 bases between the two ends. This chain's CDR3 is CASSLVGGTGNEQFF. The CDR3 DNA follows: TGTGCCAGCAGCTTAGTAGGAGGGACGGGCAATGAGCAGTTCTTC.